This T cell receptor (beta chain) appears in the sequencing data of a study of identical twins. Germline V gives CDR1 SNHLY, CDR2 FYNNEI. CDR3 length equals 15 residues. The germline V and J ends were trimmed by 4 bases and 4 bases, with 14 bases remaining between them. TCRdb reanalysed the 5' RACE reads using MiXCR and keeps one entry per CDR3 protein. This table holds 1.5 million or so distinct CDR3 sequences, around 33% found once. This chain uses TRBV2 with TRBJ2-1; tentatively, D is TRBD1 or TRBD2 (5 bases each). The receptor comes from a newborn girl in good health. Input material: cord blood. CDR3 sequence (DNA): TGTGCCAGCAGTGGGACCGGGACCCCTTACAATGAGCAGTTCTTC. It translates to CASSGTGTPYNEQFF.